The 9 T cell receptor beta chains listed next were all sequenced from one sample in a study of T cell repertoires in aging, cancer and after chemotherapy. A mixed TRB-A/B primer pool amplified rearranged TRB by multiplex touch-down PCR. TCRdb redid the calling of the multiplex PCR reads with MiXCR, one entry per CDR3 protein. The sample lists approximately 2,000 distinct CDR3 sequences, around 22% occurring once. TCR beta rearrangements were amplified from peripheral blood genomic DNA. Sequencing used blood. The receptors shown here come from a human donor with a solid tumor.

This clonotype is medium-sized in the sample. The V and J genes are TRBV12-3 or TRBV12-4 and TRBJ1-1; 7 positions agree with TRBD1. With 6 bases clipped from V and 3 bases from J, the junction kept 7 bases outside the gene matches. CDR3 length: 14 residues. Written as DNA, the CDR3 is TGTGCCAGCAGACTCAGGGGGACTGACACTGAAGCTTTCTTT. It is translated as CASRLRGTDTEAFF.

The chain carries TRBV4-1 and TRBJ1-1, with 8 bases matching TRBD1. The V gene's germline CDR1 is MGHRA and CDR2 YSYEKL. V shed 4 bases, J shed 4 bases, and the junction held 8 bases outside the gene matches. The CDR3 is 15 residues long. The CDR3 DNA sequence: TGCGCCAGCAGCCGCACAGGGGGGGAGGGCACTGAAGCTTTCTTT. Amino acids: CASSRTGGEGTEAFF.

This clonotype is labeled as medium-sized (0.01 to 0.1%). The V gene is TRBV15, the J gene TRBJ1-2; no definite D call. CDR1 and CDR2 from the germline V gene are LNHNV and YYDKDF (reference sequence). The CDR3 has 12 amino acids. Trimming stripped 0 bases from V and 8 bases from J, with 7 bases between. The CDR3 DNA reads TGTGCCACCAGCAGAGAGGGAGAGGGCTACACCTTC. It codes for CATSREGEGYTF.

By share, this clonotype counts as large. The chain recombines TRBV29-1 with TRBJ2-1; 14 nucleotides match TRBD2. V shed 0 bases, J shed 9 bases, and the junction held 4 bases outside the gene matches. The CDR3 runs to 15 residues. The germline V gene encodes CDR1 SQVTM and CDR2 ANQGSEA. The DNA of the CDR3 is TGCAGCGTTGAAGAGACTAGCGGGGGGGCCGGTGAGCAGTTCTTC. This sequence encodes CSVEETSGGAGEQFF.

The genes are TRBV19 and TRBJ2-7, with D perhaps TRBD1 (6 bases). Germline CDR1 is LNHDA and CDR2 is SQIVND (reference sequence). The germline V and J ends were trimmed by 8 bases and 7 bases, with 12 bases remaining between them. CDR3 length: 11 amino acids. In DNA form, the CDR3 reads TGTGCCAGTGGGCAGGGGAGAGAGCAGTACTTC. This gives the protein CASGQGREQYF.

By sample share, this clonotype is medium-sized. The junction departs from germline at one end; a sequencing error may be responsible. This chain joins TRBV6-1 and TRBJ2-5; 7 nucleotides align to TRBD1. Germline V gene sequence: CDR1 MNHNS, CDR2 SASEGT. The CDR3 has 12 amino acids. Here the CDR3 DNA reads TGTGCCAGCAGTGAAGAGACAGGGTTTCGGGACTTC. Translated, it gives CASSEETGFRDF.

This clonotype came up once. This chain joins TRBV20-1 and TRBJ2-3; 8 bases map to TRBD2. CDR1 is DFQATT, CDR2 SNEGSKA, per germline (reference sequence). CDR3 size: 13 residues. V lost 5 bases, J lost 1 base, and 2 bases stayed unmatched. The CDR3 is CSAHGGGTDTQYF. Written as DNA, the CDR3 is TGCAGTGCTCACGGGGGGGGCACAGATACGCAGTATTTT.

Judged by abundance, this clonotype is large. V gene TRBV29-1 combines with J gene TRBJ2-7, with TRBD2 as a possible D gene (5 bases). The CDR3 extends over 12 amino acids. Trimming stripped 6 bases from V and 2 bases from J, with 11 bases between. CDR1 SQVTM and CDR2 ANQGSEA come from the germline V gene. The CDR3 DNA reads TGCAGCGTCGGCGGGTCCACCTACGAGCAGTACTTC. Protein sequence: CSVGGSTYEQYF.

This clonotype was seen only a few times. The rearrangement joins TRBV20-1 to TRBJ2-1; tentatively, D is TRBD2 (6 bases). The CDR3 is 14 amino acids. Germline CDR1 reads DFQATT; CDR2 reads SNEGSKA (reference sequence). The V gene lost 3 bases and the J gene lost 8 bases, with 17 bases spanning the gap. CDR3 bases: TGCAGTGCTAGGTCGGGGGTTAGTTTCGATGAGCAGTTCTTC. Translation gives CSARSGVSFDEQFF.